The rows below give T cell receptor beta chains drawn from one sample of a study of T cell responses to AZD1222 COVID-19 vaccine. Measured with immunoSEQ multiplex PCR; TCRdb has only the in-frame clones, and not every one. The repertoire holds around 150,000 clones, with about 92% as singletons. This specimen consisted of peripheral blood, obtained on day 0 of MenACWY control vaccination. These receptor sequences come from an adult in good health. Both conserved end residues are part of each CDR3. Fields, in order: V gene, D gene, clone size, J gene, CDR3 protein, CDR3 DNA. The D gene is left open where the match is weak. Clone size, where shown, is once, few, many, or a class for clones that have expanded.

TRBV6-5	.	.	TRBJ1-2	CASTRIYGYTF	TGTGCCAGCACTCGAATCTATGGCTACACCTTC
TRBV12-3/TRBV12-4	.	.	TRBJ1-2	CASSLWLGYGYTF	TGTGCCAGCAGTTTATGGTTAGGATATGGCTACACCTTC
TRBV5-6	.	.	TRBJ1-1	CASSLGQQNTEAFF	TGTGCCAGCAGCTTGGGACAGCAGAACACTGAAGCTTTCTTT
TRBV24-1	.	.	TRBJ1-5	CATSDSGVSNQPQHF	TGTGCCACCAGTGATTCTGGGGTTAGCAATCAGCCCCAGCATTTT
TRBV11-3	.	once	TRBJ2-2	CASSFSQGGTGELFF	TGTGCCAGCAGCTTCTCGCAGGGCGGGACCGGGGAGCTGTTTTTT
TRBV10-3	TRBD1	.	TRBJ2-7	CAISEGRQGANEQYF	TGTGCCATCAGTGAGGGGAGACAGGGGGCGAACGAGCAGTACTTC
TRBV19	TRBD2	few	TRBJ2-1	CASSPRTSGRVYNEQFF	TGTGCCAGTAGTCCTAGGACTAGCGGGAGAGTTTACAATGAGCAGTTCTTC
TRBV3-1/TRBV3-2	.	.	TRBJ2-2	CASSQIGRAGELFF	TGTGCCAGCAGCCAAATAGGGCGAGCCGGGGAGCTGTTTTTT
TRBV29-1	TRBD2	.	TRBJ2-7	CSVALGRVNEQYF	TGCAGCGTTGCCCTTGGGAGGGTCAACGAGCAGTACTTC
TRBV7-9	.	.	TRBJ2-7	CASSLGAGVRAYEQYF	TGTGCCAGCAGCTTAGGGGCCGGGGTCCGGGCCTACGAGCAGTACTTC
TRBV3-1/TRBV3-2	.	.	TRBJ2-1	CASSQASLNEQFF	TGTGCCAGCAGCCAAGCTAGCCTGAATGAGCAGTTCTTC
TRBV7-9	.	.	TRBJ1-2	CASSLPADYGYTF	TGTGCCAGCAGCTTACCGGCGGACTATGGCTACACCTTC
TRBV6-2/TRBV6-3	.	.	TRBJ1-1	CASSPSAGMRVGTEAFF	TGTGCCAGCAGTCCCTCGGCAGGTATGAGAGTCGGCACTGAAGCTTTCTTT
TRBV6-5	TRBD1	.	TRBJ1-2	CASSYANRGYGYTF	TGTGCCAGCAGTTACGCAAACAGGGGTTATGGCTACACCTTC
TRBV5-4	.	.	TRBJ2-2	CASSPGSFYTGELFF	TGTGCCAGCAGCCCCGGGTCCTTCTACACCGGGGAGCTGTTTTTT
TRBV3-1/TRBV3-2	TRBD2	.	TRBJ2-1	CASTKRGTSGYNEQFF	TGTGCCAGCACCAAACGGGGGACTAGCGGATACAATGAGCAGTTCTTC
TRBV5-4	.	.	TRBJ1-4	CASSLSGTQGKLFF	TGTGCCAGCAGCTTGTCTGGGACTCAAGGAAAACTGTTTTTT
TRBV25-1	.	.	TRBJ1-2	CASSESEGPYYGYTF	TGTGCCAGCAGTGAATCGGAGGGGCCTTACTATGGCTACACCTTC
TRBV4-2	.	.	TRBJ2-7	CASSKGGTAHYEQYF	TGTGCCAGCAGCAAAGGGGGGACGGCCCACTACGAGCAGTACTTC
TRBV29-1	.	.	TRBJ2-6	CSVEQTGPSGANVLTF	TGCAGCGTTGAGCAGACTGGGCCCTCTGGGGCCAACGTCCTGACTTTC
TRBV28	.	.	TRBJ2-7	CASSPHQGTYEQYF	TGTGCCAGCAGTCCCCACCAGGGAACCTACGAGCAGTACTTC
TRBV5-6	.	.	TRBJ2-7	CASSFLRGDEQYF	TGTGCCAGCAGCTTCCTCAGGGGCGACGAGCAGTACTTC
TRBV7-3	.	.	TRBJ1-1	CASSSLGGTEAFF	TGTGCCAGCAGCTCCCTCGGGGGGACTGAAGCTTTCTTT
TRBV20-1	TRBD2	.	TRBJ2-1	CSASVAGHEQFF	TGCAGTGCTAGTGTAGCGGGGCATGAGCAGTTCTTC
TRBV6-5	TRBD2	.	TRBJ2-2	CASRAGLAGMGLFF	TGTGCCAGCAGGGCGGGACTAGCGGGAATGGGGCTGTTTTTT
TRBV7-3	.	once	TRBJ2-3	CASSPLGDTQYF	TGTGCCAGCAGCCCCCTCGGAGATACGCAGTATTTT
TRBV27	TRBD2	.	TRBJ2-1	CASSSGRALNEQFF	TGTGCCAGCAGTTCCGGGAGGGCCTTAAATGAGCAGTTCTTC
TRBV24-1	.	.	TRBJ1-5	CATSASGLGNQPQHF	TGTGCCACCAGTGCCTCTGGCCTTGGCAATCAGCCCCAGCATTTT